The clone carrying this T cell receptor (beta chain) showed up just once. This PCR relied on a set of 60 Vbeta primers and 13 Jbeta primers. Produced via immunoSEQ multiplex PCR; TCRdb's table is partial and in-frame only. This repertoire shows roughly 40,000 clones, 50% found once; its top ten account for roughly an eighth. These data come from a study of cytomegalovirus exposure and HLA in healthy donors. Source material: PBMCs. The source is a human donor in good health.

For the CDR3, the DNA is TGTGCCAGCAGCGTAGGGACAGTGAACACTGAAGCTTTCTTT. The encoded protein is CASSVGTVNTEAFF. The V and J genes are TRBV9 and TRBJ1-1; a weak D match, TRBD1 (6 bases). The CDR3 is 14 amino acids. The V gene's germline CDR1 is SGDLS and CDR2 YYNGEE. V was cut by 0 bases and J by 0 bases, with 6 bases left in between.